This T cell receptor beta chain emerged from a study of blood T cell repertoires in COVID-19 (dated by TCRdb to 2018 to 2020). With regard to the full study: Collaborator samples came from the United States, Italy and Spain and covered acute and convalescent phases of COVID-19. The material from the prospective study consisted of cDNA or gDNA derived from T cells, B-cell-depleted T cells, or PBMCs. Subjects who had been exposed to COVID-19, were actively infected with it, or had recovered from it provided the deeply sampled blood TCRbeta repertoires that made up the dataset. The repertoires were released in a freely available public database intended as a resource for research on the immune response to SARS-CoV-2. Samples came from the ongoing ImmuneRACE study (first 160 participants) plus 1,254 subjects from 6 global collaborators. The sample metadata nearly always contained a de-identified subject ID, COVID-19 status, age in years and sex. Where HLA class I and class II types were available, the types were taken from metadata supplied by the sample provider, not from assay-based typing. Paper-wide results and their limitations: Clinical and demographic metadata were provided uncurated, with the amount varying by source and participant.

A note on this clone: It lacks a known antigen. Nothing much larger sits one base from this clone, and base qualities are not available.

TCRbeta CDR3 regions were amplified from genomic DNA by means of the immunoSEQ Assay, a bias-controlled multiplex PCR. The study's own analysis went as follows. The number of nucleated cells in each sample was estimated by amplification of reference gene primers within the assay. Sequence reads were collapsed and filtered to measure the absolute abundance of every unique TCRbeta CDR3 rearrangement. For each sample, productive Simpson clonality was calculated as the square root of Simpson's diversity index over productive rearrangements. TCRdb retrieved this table from immuneACCESS and kept in-frame rearrangements only. Not all clones are present; in checked studies, unresolved V genes account for under half, and no reason is known for the remainder. From that table come the V and J calls and clone size; the DNA was used to work out D and trimming. This sample gives 80,000 to 100,000 clones in total; roughly 86% of them show up just once. The leading ten clones occupy about a tenth of the sample.

The collaborating institutions used their own protocols to collect whole blood in K2EDTA tubes. Collaborator samples were shipped for TCRbeta analysis as frozen whole blood, isolated PBMCs, or DNA extracted from either sample type. Compared with germline, V lacks 5 bases and J lacks 5 bases; bases without a gene match: 12. Reading the germline V gene (reference sequence) gives CDR1 LGHDT and CDR2 YNNKEL. The CDR3, cysteine through phenylalanine, is 18 amino acids long. The entry retains the CDR3 DNA only, 54 bases that are in frame from base 1. This chain joins TRBV3-1 (or the pseudogene TRBV3-2) to TRBJ2-3; 14 junctional bases match TRBD2. Sequenced sample: peripheral blood. This receptor was taken from a man between 50 and 59 years old with acute or convalescent COVID-19. In nucleotide form, the sequence is TGTGCCAGCAGCTTAAGACTAGCGGGAGGGCCGAACCGAGATACGCAGTATTTT. Translated, it gives CASSLRLAGGPNRDTQYF.